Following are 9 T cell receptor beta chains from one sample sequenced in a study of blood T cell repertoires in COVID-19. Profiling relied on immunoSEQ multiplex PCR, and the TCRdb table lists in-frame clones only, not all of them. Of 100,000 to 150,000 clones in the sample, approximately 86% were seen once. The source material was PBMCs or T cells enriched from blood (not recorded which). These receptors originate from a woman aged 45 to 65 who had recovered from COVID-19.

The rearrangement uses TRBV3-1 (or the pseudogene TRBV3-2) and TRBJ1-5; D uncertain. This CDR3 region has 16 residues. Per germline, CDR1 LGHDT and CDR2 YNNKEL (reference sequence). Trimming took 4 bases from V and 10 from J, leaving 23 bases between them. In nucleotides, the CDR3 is TGTGCCAGCAGCCGCATACCTGCGGGAGCCCCTCTACCCCAGCATTTT. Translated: CASSRIPAGAPLPQHF.

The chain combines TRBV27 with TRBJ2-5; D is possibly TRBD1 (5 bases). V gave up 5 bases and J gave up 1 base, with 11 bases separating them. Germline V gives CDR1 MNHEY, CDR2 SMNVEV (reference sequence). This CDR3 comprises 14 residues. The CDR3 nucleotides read TGTGCCAGCAGTCCGAGACAGCCCCAAGAGACCCAGTACTTC. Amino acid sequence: CASSPRQPQETQYF.

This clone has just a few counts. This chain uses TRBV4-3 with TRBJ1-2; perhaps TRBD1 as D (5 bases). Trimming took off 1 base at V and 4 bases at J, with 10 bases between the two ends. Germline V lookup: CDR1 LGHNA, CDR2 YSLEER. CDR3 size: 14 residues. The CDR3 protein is CASSQGGRVYGYTF. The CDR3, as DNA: TGCGCCAGCAGCCAAGGTGGCAGGGTCTATGGCTACACCTTC.

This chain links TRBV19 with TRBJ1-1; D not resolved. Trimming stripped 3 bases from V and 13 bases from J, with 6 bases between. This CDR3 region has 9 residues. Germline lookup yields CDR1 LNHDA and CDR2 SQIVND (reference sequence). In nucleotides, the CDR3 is TGTGCCAGTAGTATCCCCCATTTCTTT. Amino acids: CASSIPHFF.

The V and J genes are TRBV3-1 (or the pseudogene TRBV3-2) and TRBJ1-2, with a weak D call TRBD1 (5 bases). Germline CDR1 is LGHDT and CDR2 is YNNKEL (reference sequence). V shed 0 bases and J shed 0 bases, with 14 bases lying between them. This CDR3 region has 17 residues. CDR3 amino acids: CASSQDRGGEANYGYTF. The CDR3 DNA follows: TGTGCCAGCAGCCAAGATCGGGGGGGGGAAGCTAACTATGGCTACACCTTC.

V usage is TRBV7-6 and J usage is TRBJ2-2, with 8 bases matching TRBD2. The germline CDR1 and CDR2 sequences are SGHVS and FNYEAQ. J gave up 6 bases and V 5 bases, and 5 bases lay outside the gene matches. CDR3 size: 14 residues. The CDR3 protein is CASSVGGVAGELFF. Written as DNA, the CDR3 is TGTGCCAGCAGCGTCGGGGGGGTTGCCGGGGAGCTGTTTTTT.

The DNA for the CDR3 is TGCGCCAGCCGGACTGGAGATACGCAGTATTTT. Its translation is CASRTGDTQYF. The chain employs TRBV10-1 and TRBJ2-3; a weak D match, TRBD2 (5 bases). The CDR3 has 11 residues. Germline CDR1 WNHNN, CDR2 SYGVQD (reference sequence). V lost 8 bases to trimming and J lost 5 bases, with 8 bases between them.

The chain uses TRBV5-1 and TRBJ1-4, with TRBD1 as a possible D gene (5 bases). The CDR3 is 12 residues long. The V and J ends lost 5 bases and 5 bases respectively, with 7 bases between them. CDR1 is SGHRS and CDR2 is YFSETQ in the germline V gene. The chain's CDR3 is CASRGGNEKLFF. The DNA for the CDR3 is TGCGCCAGCAGGGGGGGGAATGAAAAACTGTTTTTT.

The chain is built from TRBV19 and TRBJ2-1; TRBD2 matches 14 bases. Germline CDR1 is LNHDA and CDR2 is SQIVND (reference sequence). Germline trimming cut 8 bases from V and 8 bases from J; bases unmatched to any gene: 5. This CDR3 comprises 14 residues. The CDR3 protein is CASSGTSGGYEQFF. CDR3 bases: TGTGCCAGTTCCGGGACTAGCGGGGGCTATGAGCAGTTCTTC.